Each of the 28 T cell receptor beta chains below was sequenced from the same sample in a study of T cell responses to AZD1222 COVID-19 vaccine. Generated by immunoSEQ multiplex PCR, the TCRdb table keeps only in-frame clones and is missing some. The sample has about 200,000 clones, 90% to 95% seen once; the top ten hold 3.6%. The starting material was peripheral blood, obtained 28 days after the second dose of the MenACWY control vaccine. The origin of the receptors is an adult who received the MenACWY meningococcal vaccine as a control.

The chain joins TRBV28 to TRBJ1-4; D not certain. CDR1 is MDHEN, CDR2 SYDVKM, per germline. V was shortened by 5 bases and J by 4 bases, with 20 bases between the two germline ends. The CDR3 extends over 17 amino acids. The CDR3 loop is CASSPRSGRILNEKLFF. The DNA of the CDR3 is TGTGCCAGCAGTCCCAGATCCGGACGCATTCTTAATGAAAAACTGTTTTTT. Filled out from reference TRBV28 and TRBJ1-4, the complete variable domain reads DVKVTQSSRYLVKRTGEKVFLECVQDMDHENMFWYRQDPGLGLRLIYFSYDVKMKEKGDIPEGYSVSREKKERFSLILESASTNQTSMYLCASSPRSGRILNEKLFFGSGTQLSVL.

Only one count was recorded for this clone. The CDR3 loop reads CASSLAGAGGNQPQHF. CDR3 bases: TGTGCCAGCAGCTTAGCGGGGGCAGGGGGGAATCAGCCCCAGCATTTT. The V call is TRBV7-9, the J call TRBJ1-5; 7 nucleotides line up with TRBD1. The germline CDR1 and CDR2 sequences are SEHNR and FQNEAQ (reference sequence). There are 16 residues in the CDR3. Trimming took 0 bases from V and 4 from J; bases not matched to a gene: 6.

This clone appeared once. V is TRBV7-2 and J is TRBJ1-3, with 7 positions matching TRBD1. Trimming removed 6 bases from V and 0 bases from J; junction bases left unmatched: 5. CDR3 size: 15 residues. Germline V lookup: CDR1 SGHTA, CDR2 FQGNSA. CDR3 protein: CASRLHRGSGNTIYF. In DNA form, the CDR3 reads TGTGCCAGCAGGCTTCACAGGGGCTCTGGAAACACCATATATTTT.

The genes are TRBV4-1 and TRBJ2-7; maybe TRBD1 (6 bases). V lost 0 bases and J lost 7, with 10 bases in between. Germline V gene lookup returns CDR1 MGHRA and CDR2 YSYEKL. This CDR3 contains 13 residues. CDR3 loop: CASSQEEGTEQYF. Written as DNA, the CDR3 is TGCGCCAGCAGCCAAGAAGAAGGGACAGAGCAGTACTTC.

In this sample, this clone turned up a few times. The CDR3 DNA sequence: TGTGCCACCAGCAGATCTAGCGGGATTCAAGAGACCCAGTACTTC. The encoded protein is CATSRSSGIQETQYF. The rearrangement uses TRBV15 and TRBJ2-5, with 9 positions matching TRBD2. There are 15 residues in the CDR3. Trimming took 2 bases from V and 2 from J; bases not matched to a gene: 3. Per the germline V gene, CDR1 is LNHNV and CDR2 is YYDKDF (reference sequence).

The rearrangement links TRBV3-1 (or the pseudogene TRBV3-2) to TRBJ1-1; TRBD1 is a possible D gene (5 bases). The V and J ends lost 3 bases and 3 bases respectively, with 11 bases between them. This CDR3 has 14 residues. Germline V gives CDR1 LGHDT, CDR2 YNNKEL (reference sequence). The CDR3 nucleotides read TGTGCCAGCAGCCACTCAGGGACGGACACTGAAGCTTTCTTT. Protein sequence: CASSHSGTDTEAFF.

This clone was counted a single time. V is TRBV21-1 and J is TRBJ1-5; TRBD1, as called in the table, went unchecked against the DNA. TRBV21-1 is reported as a pseudogene. The CDR3 contains 23 residues. As DNA, the CDR3 is TGTGCCAGCAGCAAAGCGTCGGACAGGGGGCGAGGGGGTCAAACTTATAGCAATCAGCCCCAGCATTTT. This codes for CASSKASDRGRGGQTYSNQPQHF.

The chain joins TRBV6-1 to TRBJ2-7; 7 bases fit TRBD1. Germline V lookup: CDR1 MNHNS, CDR2 SASEGT. V was clipped by 0 bases and J by 4 bases; unmatched bases: 3. This CDR3 has 14 residues. CDR3 sequence reads: CASSEAGQSYEQYF. In DNA, the CDR3 is TGTGCCAGCAGTGAAGCGGGACAGTCATACGAGCAGTACTTC.

The rearrangement joins TRBV30 to TRBJ1-1; D perhaps matches TRBD1 (6 bases). CDR3 length: 15 amino acids. Germline CDR1 GTSNPN, CDR2 SVGIG (reference sequence). V was cut by 0 bases and J by 1 base, with 12 bases left in between. CDR3 sequence: CAWSVIRGKNTEAFF. CDR3 coding DNA: TGTGCCTGGAGTGTCATCAGGGGCAAGAACACTGAAGCTTTCTTT. Supplemented by reference TRBV30 and TRBJ1-1, the full variable domain reads SQTIHQWPATLVQPVGSPLSLECTVEGTSNPNLYWYRQAAGRGLQLLFYSVGIGQISSEVPQNLSASRPQDRQFILSSKKLLLSDSGFYLCAWSVIRGKNTEAFFGQGTRLTVV.

The table lists this clone with a count of one. The chain joins TRBV28 to TRBJ2-1, with D perhaps TRBD1 (6 bases). Trimming removed 5 bases at V and 8 bases at J, with 16 bases between. This CDR3 has 14 residues. Germline lookup yields CDR1 MDHEN and CDR2 SYDVKM. This CDR3 is CASSLLQGVDEQFF. As DNA, the CDR3 is TGTGCCAGCAGTCTCCTACAGGGCGTGGATGAGCAGTTCTTC.

This clone has only one observation. The V gene is TRBV5-5, the J gene TRBJ2-7, with TRBD1 matching 9 bases. CDR1 and CDR2 (germline): SGHKS, YYEKEE (reference sequence). The CDR3 is 15 amino acids. Losses at the gene ends were 4 bases for V and 5 bases for J; bases not matched to a gene: 10. This CDR3 reads CASSGPGQGVNEQYF. In DNA, the CDR3 is TGTGCCAGCAGCGGACCGGGACAGGGAGTAAACGAGCAGTACTTC. Full variable domain (outside the CDR3, taken from reference TRBV5-5 and TRBJ2-7): DAGVTQSPTHLIKTRGQQVTLRCSPISGHKSVSWYQQVLGQGPQFIFQYYEKEERGRGNFPDRFSARQFPNYSSELNVNALLLGDSALYLCASSGPGQGVNEQYFGPGTRLTVT.

The chain recombines TRBV15 with TRBJ1-1; D remains ambiguous. The CDR3 has 13 residues. Trimming removed 1 base from V and 14 bases from J, with 17 bases in between. Germline V gene lookup returns CDR1 LNHNV and CDR2 YYDKDF (reference sequence). Written as DNA, the CDR3 is TGTGCCACCAGCAGAGCAGGTGCAATGGGTCGCTTCTTT. Encoded protein: CATSRAGAMGRFF. The full variable domain, completed using reference TRBV15 and TRBJ1-1, is DAMVIQNPRYQVTQFGKPVTLSCSQTLNHNVMYWYQQKSSQAPKLLFHYYDKDFNNEADTPDNFQSRRPNTSFCFLDIRSPGLGDTAMYLCATSRAGAMGRFFGQGTRLTVV.

This clone was observed a few times. The chain carries TRBV5-1 and TRBJ1-6; TRBD1 matches at 10 bases. The CDR3 runs 15 residues. Germline V gene data show CDR1 as SGHRS and CDR2 as YFSETQ. After removal of 1 base from V and 10 bases from J, the junction contained 5 bases not matched to a gene. The CDR3 coding sequence is TGCGCCAGCAGCTTGAATGGACAGGGGGACTCACCCCTCCACTTT. This translates into CASSLNGQGDSPLHF.

Only one count was recorded for this clone. The chain carries TRBV7-8 and TRBJ1-1; D is unclear. CDR1 and CDR2 (germline): SGHVS, FQNEAQ. V was shortened by 4 bases and J by 3 bases, with 12 bases between the two germline ends. The CDR3 has 14 residues. This CDR3 is CASSYSWEDTEAFF. The CDR3 DNA reads TGTGCCAGCAGCTACTCTTGGGAGGACACTGAAGCTTTCTTT.

This clone has only a few counts. V usage is TRBV7-9 and J usage is TRBJ1-4; unclear D gene. The germline gives CDR1 SEHNR, CDR2 FQNEAQ (reference sequence). V gave up 0 bases and J gave up 0 bases, with 14 bases separating them. CDR3 length: 18 amino acids. The CDR3 spells CASSLALGPTSTNEKLFF. CDR3 DNA sequence: TGTGCCAGCAGCTTAGCGCTGGGTCCTACTTCAACTAATGAAAAACTGTTTTTT.

The V and J genes are TRBV19 and TRBJ2-1; 7 bases fit TRBD1. The CDR3 is 15 residues long. The germline gives CDR1 LNHDA, CDR2 SQIVND (reference sequence). Trimming took 7 bases from V and 8 from J; bases not matched to a gene: 14. CDR3 protein: CASTSGGFGLYEQFF. CDR3 in DNA: TGTGCCAGTACCTCAGGGGGATTTGGTTTATATGAGCAGTTCTTC.

The V and J genes are TRBV5-8 and TRBJ2-6; 10 bases are a match to TRBD1. The CDR3 sequence is 19 residues long. Germline CDR1 SGHTS, CDR2 YDEGEE. With 4 bases clipped from V and 2 bases from J, the junction kept 12 bases outside the gene matches. CDR3 protein: CASSRFPGQGPTGANVLTF. CDR3 DNA sequence: TGTGCCAGCAGCCGATTCCCGGGACAGGGGCCAACTGGGGCCAACGTCCTGACTTTC.

The chain carries TRBV9 and TRBJ2-1, with TRBD1 as a possible D gene (6 bases). The CDR3 contains 15 residues. The germline V and J ends were trimmed by 2 bases and 0 bases, with 9 bases remaining between them. Germline loops: CDR1 SGDLS, CDR2 YYNGEE. DNA of the CDR3: TGTGCCAGCAGCGTCGGACAGAACTCCTACAATGAGCAGTTCTTC. This encodes CASSVGQNSYNEQFF.

This rearrangement joins TRBV30 to TRBJ2-1; D may be TRBD2 (5 bases). The CDR3 loop spans 12 amino acids. Per germline, CDR1 GTSNPN and CDR2 SVGIG (reference sequence). Trimming shortened V by 4 bases and J by 6 bases, and 10 bases separated the two germline ends. The DNA for the CDR3 is TGTGCCTGGAAACCGGAGGTCAATGAGCAGTTCTTC. Translated, it gives CAWKPEVNEQFF.

The gene calls are TRBV28 and TRBJ1-6, with D perhaps TRBD1 (6 bases). Germline values: CDR1 MDHEN, CDR2 SYDVKM. The CDR3 totals 15 residues. V lost 4 bases and J 6 bases, leaving 13 bases between the germline ends. The CDR3 protein is CASSWNRVINSPLHF. The DNA for the CDR3 is TGTGCCAGCAGTTGGAACAGGGTTATTAATTCACCCCTCCACTTT.

The genes are TRBV12-3 or TRBV12-4 and TRBJ1-2; D is unresolved. The CDR3 loop spans 12 amino acids. V gave up 5 bases and J gave up 8 bases, with 12 bases separating them. This chain's CDR3 is CASSKLGWGYTF. CDR3 nucleotides: TGTGCCAGCAGTAAACTCGGCTGGGGCTACACCTTC.

Comment on this clone: This sample also contains other DNA sequences that code for the same CDR3. The chain is built from TRBV6-5 and TRBJ1-5; D not certain. V lost 0 bases to trimming and J lost 4 bases, with 4 bases between them. This CDR3 region has 13 residues. Germline loops: CDR1 MNHEY, CDR2 SVGAGI. The CDR3 DNA reads TGTGCCAGCAGTTACTCCGATAATCAGCCCCAGCATTTT. Translation: CASSYSDNQPQHF.

This chain connects TRBV29-1 to TRBJ1-2, with 11 positions matching TRBD1. The germline gives CDR1 SQVTM, CDR2 ANQGSEA. This CDR3 region has 16 residues. With V trimmed by 8 bases and J by 5 bases, 16 bases remained unmatched. The CDR3 region is CSSRRMDRGHEYGYTF. The CDR3 DNA is TGCAGCTCAAGAAGGATGGACAGGGGGCATGAATATGGCTACACCTTC.

The genes are TRBV29-1 and TRBJ1-1, with unresolved D. Germline V gene lookup returns CDR1 SQVTM and CDR2 ANQGSEA. Trimming shortened V by 0 bases and J by 1 base, and 12 bases separated the two germline ends. The CDR3 length is 15 residues. CDR3: CSVEDGPARNTEAFF. The CDR3 nucleotides are TGCAGCGTTGAAGATGGGCCTGCACGGAACACTGAAGCTTTCTTT.

This chain links TRBV13 with TRBJ2-7; TRBD1 matches 9 bases. V dropped 5 bases and J dropped 6; count of bases not matched to a gene: 8. The germline CDR1 and CDR2 sequences are PRHDT and FYEKMQ (reference sequence). The CDR3 has 14 amino acids. DNA of the CDR3: TGTGCCAGCAGCAAACCGGGACAGGGAACCGAGCAGTACTTC. The encoded protein is CASSKPGQGTEQYF.

The rearrangement uses TRBV29-1 and TRBJ1-4; D is perhaps TRBD1 (5 bases). The germline V and J ends were trimmed by 0 bases and 10 bases, with 12 bases remaining between them. The CDR3 sequence is 13 residues long. Germline CDR1 and CDR2: SQVTM and ANQGSEA. The CDR3: CSVEEQGDGKLFF. As DNA, the CDR3 is TGCAGCGTTGAAGAGCAGGGAGACGGAAAACTGTTTTTT.

The genes are TRBV28 and TRBJ2-2; D possibly matches TRBD1 or TRBD2 (5 bases each). This CDR3 contains 16 residues. In germline, CDR1 is MDHEN, CDR2 SYDVKM. The ends were cut back, 7 bases at V and 4 bases at J, with 19 bases in the middle. The CDR3 protein is CASILGTEGGTGELFF. The DNA for the CDR3 is TGTGCCAGCATCCTAGGGACCGAGGGCGGCACCGGGGAGCTGTTTTTT.

This clone has a handful of counts. The chain has TRBV7-9 and TRBJ1-5, with 7 bases fitting TRBD1. V lost 6 bases to trimming and J lost 0 bases; unmatched junction nucleotides: 17. In germline, CDR1 is SEHNR, CDR2 FQNEAQ (reference sequence). CDR3 length: 19 residues. The CDR3 is CASRTKGTANAYSNQPQHF. CDR3 DNA sequence: TGTGCCAGCAGAACGAAGGGGACAGCCAACGCCTATAGCAATCAGCCCCAGCATTTT.